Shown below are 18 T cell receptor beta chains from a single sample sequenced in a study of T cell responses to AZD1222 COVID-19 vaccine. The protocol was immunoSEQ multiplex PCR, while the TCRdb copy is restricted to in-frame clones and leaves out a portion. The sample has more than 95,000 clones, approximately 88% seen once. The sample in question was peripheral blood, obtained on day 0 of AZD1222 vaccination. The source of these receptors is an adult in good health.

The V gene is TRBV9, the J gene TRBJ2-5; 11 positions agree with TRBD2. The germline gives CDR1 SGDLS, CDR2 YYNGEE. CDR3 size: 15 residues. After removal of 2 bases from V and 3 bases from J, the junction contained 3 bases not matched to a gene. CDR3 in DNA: TGTGCCAGCAGCGTGGGACTAGCGGCAAAAGAGACCCAGTACTTC. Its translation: CASSVGLAAKETQYF.

The CDR3 loop reads CASSIGQANSPLHF. In nucleotides, the CDR3 is TGCGCCAGCAGCATCGGACAGGCCAATTCACCCCTCCACTTT. V gene TRBV5-1 combines with J gene TRBJ1-6; TRBD1 aligns across 7 bases. V shed 4 bases and J 7 bases; nucleotides not matched to a gene: 5. Germline lookup yields CDR1 SGHRS and CDR2 YFSETQ. This CDR3 is built from 14 residues.

The CDR3 is CASSSSGRGMQETQYF. The CDR3, as DNA: TGTGCCAGCAGCTCGTCTGGGCGGGGAATGCAAGAGACCCAGTACTTC. J is TRBJ2-5 and V is TRBV9; D is possibly TRBD2 (6 bases). Trimming removed 4 bases at V and 2 bases at J, with 18 bases between. The CDR3 loop spans 16 amino acids. Germline V CDR1 and CDR2: SGDLS, YYNGEE.

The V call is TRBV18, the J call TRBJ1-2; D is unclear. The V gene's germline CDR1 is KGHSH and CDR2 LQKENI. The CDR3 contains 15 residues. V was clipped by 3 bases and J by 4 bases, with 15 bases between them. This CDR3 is CASSPTFNAGYGYTF. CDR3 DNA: TGTGCCAGCTCACCCACCTTTAATGCAGGCTATGGCTACACCTTC.

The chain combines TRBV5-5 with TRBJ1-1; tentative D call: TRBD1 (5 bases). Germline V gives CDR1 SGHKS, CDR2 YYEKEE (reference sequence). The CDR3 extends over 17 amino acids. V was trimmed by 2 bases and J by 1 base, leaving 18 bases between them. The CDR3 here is CASSFSAGRNQNTEAFF. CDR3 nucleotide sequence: TGTGCCAGCAGCTTTAGTGCAGGGAGGAACCAGAACACTGAAGCTTTCTTT.

CDR3 sequence: CASSQVRGSGTDTQYF. CDR3 coding DNA: TGTGCCAGCAGCCAAGTTCGGGGTTCCGGCACAGATACGCAGTATTTT. V is TRBV3-1 (or the pseudogene TRBV3-2) and J is TRBJ2-3; D is perhaps TRBD2 (5 bases). Germline V gene lookup returns CDR1 LGHDT and CDR2 YNNKEL (reference sequence). V was trimmed by 1 base and J by 1 base, leaving 12 bases between them. The CDR3 extends over 16 amino acids.

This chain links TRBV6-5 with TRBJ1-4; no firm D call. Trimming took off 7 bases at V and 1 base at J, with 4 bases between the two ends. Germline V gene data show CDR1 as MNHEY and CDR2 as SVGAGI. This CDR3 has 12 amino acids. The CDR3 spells CASKGTNEKLFF. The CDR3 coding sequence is TGTGCCAGCAAGGGAACTAATGAAAAACTGTTTTTT.

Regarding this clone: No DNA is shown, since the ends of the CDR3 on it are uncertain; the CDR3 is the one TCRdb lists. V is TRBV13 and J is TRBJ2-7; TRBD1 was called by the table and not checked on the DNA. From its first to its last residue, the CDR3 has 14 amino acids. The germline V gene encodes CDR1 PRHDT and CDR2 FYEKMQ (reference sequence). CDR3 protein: CASGRFAKGTGSYF.

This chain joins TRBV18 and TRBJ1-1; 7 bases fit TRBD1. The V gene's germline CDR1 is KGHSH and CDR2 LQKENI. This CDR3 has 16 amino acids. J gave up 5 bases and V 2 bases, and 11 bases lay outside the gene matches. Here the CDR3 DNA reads TGTGCCAGCTCACCAAATATAGGGACAGAAGGGACTGAAGCTTTCTTT. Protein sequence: CASSPNIGTEGTEAFF. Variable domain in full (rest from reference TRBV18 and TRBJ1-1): NAGVMQNPRHLVRRRGQEARLRCSPMKGHSHVYWYRQLPEEGLKFMVYLQKENIIDESGMPKERFSAEFPKEGPSILRIQQVVRGDSAAYFCASSPNIGTEGTEAFFGQGTRLTVV.

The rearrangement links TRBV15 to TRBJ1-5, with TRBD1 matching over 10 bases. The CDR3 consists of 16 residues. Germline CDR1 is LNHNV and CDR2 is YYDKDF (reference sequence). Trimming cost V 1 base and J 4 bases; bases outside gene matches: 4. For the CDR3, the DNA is TGTGCCACCAGCAGAGCCCGGGACAGGGGTAATCAGCCCCAGCATTTT. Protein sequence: CATSRARDRGNQPQHF.

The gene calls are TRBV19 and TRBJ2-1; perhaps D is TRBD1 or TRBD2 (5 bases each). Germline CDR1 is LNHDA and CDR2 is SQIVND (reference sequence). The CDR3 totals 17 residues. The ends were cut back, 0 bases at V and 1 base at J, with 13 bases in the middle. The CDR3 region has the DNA TGTGCCAGTAGTATAGATCCCGGGACGTTATCCTACAATGAGCAGTTCTTC. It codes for CASSIDPGTLSYNEQFF.

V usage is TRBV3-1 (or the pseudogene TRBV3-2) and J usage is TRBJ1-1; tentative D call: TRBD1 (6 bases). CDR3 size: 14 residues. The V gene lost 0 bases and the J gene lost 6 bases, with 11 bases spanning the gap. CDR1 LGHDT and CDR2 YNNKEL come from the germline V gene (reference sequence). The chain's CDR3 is CASSQEGGGPEAFF. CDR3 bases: TGTGCCAGCAGCCAAGAAGGGGGGGGGCCTGAAGCTTTCTTT.

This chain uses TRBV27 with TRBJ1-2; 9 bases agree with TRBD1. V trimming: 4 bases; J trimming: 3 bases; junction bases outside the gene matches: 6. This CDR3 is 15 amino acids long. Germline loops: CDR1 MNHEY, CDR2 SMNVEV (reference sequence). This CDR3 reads CASSSPGQGYYGYTF. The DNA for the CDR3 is TGTGCCAGCAGTTCCCCGGGACAGGGATACTATGGCTACACCTTC.

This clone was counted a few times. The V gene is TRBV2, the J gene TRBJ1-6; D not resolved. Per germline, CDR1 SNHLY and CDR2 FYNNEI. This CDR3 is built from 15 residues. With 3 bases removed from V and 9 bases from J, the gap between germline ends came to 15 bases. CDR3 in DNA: TGTGCCAGCAGTGATCTAGACGTCATGGCTTCACCCCTCCACTTT. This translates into CASSDLDVMASPLHF.

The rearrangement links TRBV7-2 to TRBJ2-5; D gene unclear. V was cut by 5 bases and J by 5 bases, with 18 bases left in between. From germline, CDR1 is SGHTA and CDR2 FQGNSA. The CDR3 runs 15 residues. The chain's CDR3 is CASSPLIGMSETQYF. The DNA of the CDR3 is TGTGCCAGCAGCCCCTTGATAGGAATGTCTGAGACCCAGTACTTC. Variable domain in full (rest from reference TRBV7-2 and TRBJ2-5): GAGVSQSPSNKVTEKGKDVELRCDPISGHTALYWYRQSLGQGLEFLIYFQGNSAPDKSGLPSDRFSAERTGGSVSTLTIQRTQQEDSAVYLCASSPLIGMSETQYFGPGTRLLVL.

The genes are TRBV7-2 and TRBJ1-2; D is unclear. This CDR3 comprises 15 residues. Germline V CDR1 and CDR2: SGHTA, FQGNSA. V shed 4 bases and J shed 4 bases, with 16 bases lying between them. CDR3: CASSYLDSRGYGYTF. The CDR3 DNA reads TGTGCCAGCAGCTACTTGGACTCTCGAGGCTATGGCTACACCTTC.

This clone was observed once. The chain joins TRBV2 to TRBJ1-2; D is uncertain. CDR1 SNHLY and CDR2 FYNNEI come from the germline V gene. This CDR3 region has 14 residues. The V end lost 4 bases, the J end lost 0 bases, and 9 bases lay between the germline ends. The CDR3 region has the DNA TGTGCCAGCAGTGCGTTGCATACTAACTATGGCTACACCTTC. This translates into CASSALHTNYGYTF.

CDR3 nucleotide sequence: TGTGCCAGCAGCTACCTAGAAGGGGAGCTGTTTTTT. Its translation is CASSYLEGELFF. The chain carries TRBV7-9 and TRBJ2-2, with no clear D. The CDR3 is 12 residues long. V lost 4 bases to trimming and J lost 8 bases, with 8 bases between them. Germline-derived CDR1 and CDR2 are SEHNR and FQNEAQ (reference sequence). The entire variable domain, with the rest obtained from reference TRBV7-9 and TRBJ2-2, is as follows: DTGVSQNPRHKITKRGQNVTFRCDPISEHNRLYWYRQTLGQGPEFLTYFQNEAQLEKSRLLSDRFSAERPKGSFSTLEIQRTEQGDSAMYLCASSYLEGELFFGEGSRLTVL.